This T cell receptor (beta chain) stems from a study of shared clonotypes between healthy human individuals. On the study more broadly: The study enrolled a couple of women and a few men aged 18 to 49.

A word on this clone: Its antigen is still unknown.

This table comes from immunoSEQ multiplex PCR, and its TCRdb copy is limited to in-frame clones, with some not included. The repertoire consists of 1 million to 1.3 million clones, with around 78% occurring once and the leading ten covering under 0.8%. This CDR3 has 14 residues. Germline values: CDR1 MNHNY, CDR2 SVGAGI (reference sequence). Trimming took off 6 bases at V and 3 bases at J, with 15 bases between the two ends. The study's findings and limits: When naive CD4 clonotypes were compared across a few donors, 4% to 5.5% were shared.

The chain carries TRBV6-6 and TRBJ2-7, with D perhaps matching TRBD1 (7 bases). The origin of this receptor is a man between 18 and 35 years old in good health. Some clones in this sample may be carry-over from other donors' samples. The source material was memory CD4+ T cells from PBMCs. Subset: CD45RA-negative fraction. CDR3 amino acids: CASRDRQGGYEQYF. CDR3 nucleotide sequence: TGTGCCAGCAGAGACCGACAGGGAGGCTACGAGCAGTACTTC.